The 27 T cell receptor beta chains below all came from one sample that was sequenced in a study of T-cell memory formation after mild COVID-19. TCRdb reprocessed the 5' RACE reads via MiXCR and lists one record per CDR3 protein. The table lists 450,000 to 650,000 distinct CDR3 sequences, approximately 20% of them singletons. The sample comprised PBMCs or a T cell subset sorted from them (not recorded which). These receptors were obtained from an adult woman who had mild COVID-19 (a few samples of this study predate the infection). Cell type and time point are not known.

This clonotype was counted many times. V usage is TRBV12-3 or TRBV12-4 and J usage is TRBJ2-2; no clear D. V was trimmed by 3 bases and J by 3 bases, leaving 8 bases between them. The CDR3 is 14 residues long. The CDR3 loop is CASSLGGYTGELFF. CDR3 in DNA: TGTGCCAGCAGTTTGGGCGGTTACACCGGGGAGCTGTTTTTT.

The chain is built from TRBV7-6 and TRBJ2-1, with D perhaps TRBD2 (5 bases). The CDR3 runs to 14 residues. V dropped 5 bases and J dropped 5 bases, with 13 bases sitting between them. Germline lookup yields CDR1 SGHVS and CDR2 FNYEAQ. The CDR3 bases are TGTGCCAGCAGCCCCCCGGACGGGAACAATGAGCAGTTCTTC. This encodes CASSPPDGNNEQFF.

The sample holds a few counts of this clonotype. The rearrangement joins TRBV5-4 to TRBJ2-1, with 7 bases that match TRBD1. This CDR3 region has 13 residues. V was clipped by 4 bases and J by 8 bases; unmatched bases: 6. Germline V gene data show CDR1 as SGHNT and CDR2 as YYREEE (reference sequence). The CDR3 spells CASSETGLDEQFF. The CDR3 DNA reads TGTGCCAGCAGCGAGACAGGGTTGGATGAGCAGTTCTTC. Looking up the rest from reference TRBV5-4 and TRBJ2-1 gives the full variable domain: ETGVTQSPTHLIKTRGQQVTLRCSSQSGHNTVSWYQQALGQGPQFIFQYYREEENGRGNFPPRFSGLQFPNYSSELNVNALELDDSALYLCASSETGLDEQFFGPGTRLTVL.

This rearrangement joins TRBV9 to TRBJ2-1; 7 bases match TRBD1. V lost 3 bases, J lost 2 bases, and 5 bases stayed unmatched. The germline CDR1 and CDR2 sequences are SGDLS and YYNGEE. CDR3 length equals 15 residues. The CDR3 here is CASSARQGAYNEQFF. The CDR3 DNA is TGTGCCAGCAGCGCGCGACAGGGTGCCTACAATGAGCAGTTCTTC. The full variable domain, in which reference TRBV9 and TRBJ2-1 provide the parts outside the CDR3, is DSGVTQTPKHLITATGQRVTLRCSPRSGDLSVYWYQQSLDQGLQFLIQYYNGEERAKGNILERFSAQQFPDLHSELNLSSLELGDSALYFCASSARQGAYNEQFFGPGTRLTVL.

This clonotype was seen more than once but under ten times. The chain couples TRBV4-1 to TRBJ1-1; D is unclear. The V end was cut by 0 bases, the J end by 10 bases, with 24 bases between. Germline loops: CDR1 MGHRA, CDR2 YSYEKL. The CDR3 has 17 residues. DNA of the CDR3: TGCGCCAGCAGCCAAGAAAAGAGGGCCAAGGCTTGGAGAATAGCTTTCTTT. Its protein product is CASSQEKRAKAWRIAFF.

V is TRBV20-1 and J is TRBJ2-5; D gene unclear. The length of the CDR3 is 10 residues. V was clipped by 4 bases and J by 5 bases, with 5 bases between them. Germline V gene lookup returns CDR1 DFQATT and CDR2 SNEGSKA (reference sequence). DNA of the CDR3: TGCAGTGCTACTGGGGAGACCCAGTACTTC. It specifies CSATGETQYF.

This clonotype was seen only a few times. The chain links TRBV24-1 to TRBJ2-1; the match to TRBD1 covers 12 bases. This CDR3 region has 15 residues. Germline V gives CDR1 KGHDR, CDR2 SFDVKD. V shed 3 bases, J shed 7 bases, and the junction held 3 bases outside the gene matches. The CDR3: CATSDAGQGANEQFF. In DNA form, the CDR3 reads TGTGCCACCAGTGATGCGGGACAGGGGGCGAATGAGCAGTTCTTC.

The chain has TRBV7-3 and TRBJ2-1; 10 nucleotides match TRBD2. This CDR3 contains 14 residues. Looked up from germline, CDR1 is SGHTA and CDR2 is FQGTGA. Trimming removed 10 bases from V and 9 bases from J; junction bases left unmatched: 12. CDR3 nucleotides: TGTGCCACCCAGTCCAGCGGGGGGGCCAGTGAGCAGTTCTTC. This codes for CATQSSGGASEQFF.

The V gene is TRBV7-9, the J gene TRBJ1-1; weak D call: TRBD1 (5 bases). The ends were cut back, 5 bases at V and 1 base at J, with 14 bases in the middle. Germline CDR1 reads SEHNR; CDR2 reads FQNEAQ (reference sequence). This CDR3 region has 15 residues. This CDR3 is CASSISGHQNTEAFF. The CDR3 nucleotides are TGTGCCAGCAGCATATCAGGACACCAGAACACTGAAGCTTTCTTT.

The chain joins TRBV7-2 to TRBJ2-3, with 7 bases aligning to TRBD2. The CDR3 runs to 16 residues. Unmatched junction bases numbered 10, after V lost 0 bases and J lost 7 bases. Germline assignment: CDR1 SGHTA and CDR2 FQGNSA. CDR3 sequence (DNA): TGTGCCAGCAGCTTAGCCCGCTGGGAGGGTGCGAATACGCAGTATTTT. This encodes CASSLARWEGANTQYF.

Only a few counts were recorded for this clonotype. V usage is TRBV12-3 or TRBV12-4 and J usage is TRBJ2-7; D remains unclear. Trimming took 5 bases from V and 5 from J, leaving 7 bases between them. This CDR3 spans 11 amino acids. The CDR3: CASSHLNEQYF. CDR3 bases: TGTGCCAGCAGTCACTTAAACGAGCAGTACTTC.

The chain is built from TRBV6-5 and TRBJ2-2, with D perhaps matching TRBD1 (6 bases). V was trimmed by 6 bases and J by 0 bases, leaving 14 bases between them. Germline CDR1 is MNHEY and CDR2 is SVGAGI. The CDR3 extends over 16 amino acids. CDR3 sequence (DNA): TGTGCCAGCAGCCGTACCGGGACAACGAACACCGGGGAGCTGTTTTTT. It is translated as CASSRTGTTNTGELFF.

This sequence joins TRBV7-9 and TRBJ1-4; tentative D call: TRBD1 (6 bases). Trimming took off 4 bases at V and 5 bases at J, with 14 bases between the two ends. Germline loops: CDR1 SEHNR, CDR2 FQNEAQ (reference sequence). The CDR3 loop spans 15 amino acids. The DNA for the CDR3 is TGTGCCAGCAGCTCAGGACAGACCGAAAATGAAAAACTGTTTTTT. Translated: CASSSGQTENEKLFF.

In this sample, this clonotype turned up many times. The J gene is TRBJ1-1, the V gene TRBV2; D not certain. V was trimmed by 8 bases and J by 0 bases, leaving 7 bases between them. This CDR3 comprises 12 residues. Germline CDR1 and CDR2: SNHLY and FYNNEI. Written as DNA, the CDR3 is TGTGCCAGCCGCCAGATGAACACTGAAGCTTTCTTT. Residues: CASRQMNTEAFF.

Only a few counts were recorded for this clonotype. The chain is built from TRBV24-1 and TRBJ2-1; a possible D gene is TRBD2 (5 bases). The germline V gene encodes CDR1 KGHDR and CDR2 SFDVKD. V lost 2 bases and J lost 7, with 14 bases in between. The CDR3 covers 15 residues. The CDR3 sequence is CATSDWASGRNEQFF. The CDR3 bases are TGTGCCACCAGTGATTGGGCCTCGGGGAGAAATGAGCAGTTCTTC.

This chain connects TRBV5-1 to TRBJ2-1; TRBD1 matches 8 bases. Germline CDR1 and CDR2: SGHRS and YFSETQ. The CDR3 has 15 residues. J lost 6 bases, V lost 4 bases, and 9 bases had no gene match. The CDR3 reads CASSMTGDKANEQFF. The CDR3 bases are TGCGCCAGCAGCATGACAGGGGACAAGGCCAATGAGCAGTTCTTC.

This clonotype was seen only a few times. The gene calls are TRBV6-4 and TRBJ2-7, with a possible D match to TRBD2 (6 bases). This CDR3 comprises 16 residues. CDR1 MRHNA and CDR2 SNTAGT come from the germline V gene. Trimming removed 6 bases at V and 0 bases at J, with 18 bases between. The CDR3 nucleotides are TGTGCCAGCAGCATACCCGGGACTTTAAGCTCCTACGAGCAGTACTTC. It specifies CASSIPGTLSSYEQYF.

The table lists this clonotype with a few counts. This rearrangement joins TRBV20-1 to TRBJ2-3; TRBD2 is a possible D gene (6 bases). Trimming shortened V by 4 bases and J by 0 bases, and 11 bases separated the two germline ends. This CDR3 spans 14 amino acids. Germline V gives CDR1 DFQATT, CDR2 SNEGSKA (reference sequence). DNA for the CDR3: TGCAGTGCTAACGGCGGGAAGAGCACAGATACGCAGTATTTT. Residues: CSANGGKSTDTQYF.

J is TRBJ1-5 and V is TRBV13; D is unclear. CDR1 PRHDT and CDR2 FYEKMQ come from the germline V gene (reference sequence). V lost 3 bases to trimming and J lost 5 bases, with 5 bases between them. The CDR3 totals 12 residues. In DNA, the CDR3 is TGTGCCAGCAGCTTCCGATATCAGCCCCAGCATTTT. It translates to CASSFRYQPQHF.

The chain couples TRBV6-4 to TRBJ2-2; D gene uncertain. The CDR3 spans 16 residues. V lost 6 bases and J 6 bases, leaving 20 bases between the germline ends. Germline CDR1 is MRHNA and CDR2 is SNTAGT. The CDR3 coding sequence is TGTGCCAGCAGCCCCCGCAGTAGGGTCGGCGCCGGGGAGCTGTTTTTT. Translated: CASSPRSRVGAGELFF.

This clonotype was recorded at least ten times. This rearrangement joins TRBV3-1 to TRBJ1-1; a possible D gene is TRBD1 (5 bases). The germline CDR1 and CDR2 sequences are LGHDT and YNNKEL (reference sequence). Trimming cost V 8 bases and J 4 bases, with 8 bases left between them. This CDR3 region has 11 residues. The CDR3 here is CASGGGTEAFF. The CDR3 bases are TGTGCCAGCGGGGGGGGCACTGAAGCTTTCTTT.

The table lists this clonotype with a few counts. This sequence joins TRBV4-2 and TRBJ2-3, with 12 bases aligning to TRBD2. Germline trimming cut 1 base from V and 5 bases from J; bases unmatched to any gene: 1. The germline V gene encodes CDR1 LGHNA and CDR2 YNFKEQ. The CDR3 contains 15 residues. Here the CDR3 reads CASSQGGLAGDTQYF. The CDR3 DNA reads TGTGCCAGCAGCCAAGGGGGACTAGCGGGAGATACGCAGTATTTT.

This clonotype came up a few times. This rearrangement joins TRBV20-1 to TRBJ2-3, with D perhaps given as TRBD1 or TRBD2 (5 bases each). CDR1 and CDR2 (germline): DFQATT, SNEGSKA (reference sequence). The CDR3 runs to 14 residues. V shed 5 bases and J shed 0 bases, with 12 bases lying between them. CDR3 in DNA: TGCAGTGCTCTAAGTGGGGGAAGCACAGATACGCAGTATTTT. Encoded protein: CSALSGGSTDTQYF.

Ten or more counts support this clonotype. The chain links TRBV5-1 to TRBJ2-7; 9 bases fit TRBD1. This CDR3 spans 14 amino acids. V was pared by 4 bases and J by 5 bases, with 7 bases of the junction left unmatched. Germline V gives CDR1 SGHRS, CDR2 YFSETQ. CDR3 protein: CASSRGQGFDEQYF. The CDR3, as DNA: TGCGCCAGCAGCCGAGGACAGGGGTTCGACGAGCAGTACTTC.

This clonotype turned up a few times. The J gene is TRBJ1-1, the V gene TRBV11-2; D possibly corresponds to TRBD1 (6 bases). Germline CDR1 reads SGHAT; CDR2 reads FQNNGV. The V end lost 4 bases, the J end lost 9 bases, and 18 bases lay between the germline ends. The CDR3 spans 14 residues. The CDR3 DNA reads TGTGCCAGCAGCTCCTCATTTGGTGGGGGCCAAGCTTTCTTT. Translating it yields CASSSSFGGGQAFF.

The chain joins TRBV5-1 to TRBJ2-7; D remains unclear. The CDR3 consists of 11 residues. Deletions cut 1 base from V and 7 bases from J, with 6 bases between. Germline V gives CDR1 SGHRS, CDR2 YFSETQ. The CDR3 nucleotides are TGCGCCAGCAGCTTGACACGGGAGCAGTACTTC. It translates to CASSLTREQYF. The full variable domain, its missing parts supplied by reference TRBV5-1 and TRBJ2-7, is KAGVTQTPRYLIKTRGQQVTLSCSPISGHRSVSWYQQTPGQGLQFLFEYFSETQRNKGNFPGRFSGRQFSNSRSEMNVSTLELGDSALYLCASSLTREQYFGPGTRLTVT.

This clonotype was seen a few times. The chain links TRBV24-1 to TRBJ2-2, with D maybe TRBD2 (6 bases). The CDR3 spans 13 residues. Trimming cost V 7 bases and J 7 bases, with 12 bases left between them. The germline V gene encodes CDR1 KGHDR and CDR2 SFDVKD. The CDR3 DNA is TGTGCCACCAGGGCCGATAGCGGCGGGGAGCTGTTTTTT. Residues: CATRADSGGELFF.